This TCR beta chain came from a study of monozygotic twins with inflammatory bowel disease. After re-calling the 5' RACE reads, TCRdb lists one entry per CDR3 protein, DNA absent. Its table lists about 160,000 distinct CDR3 sequences. Germline lookup yields CDR1 SGHRS and CDR2 YFSETQ. CDR3 length: 14 amino acids. Whole blood that had not undergone T cell sorting provided the isolated total RNA. The sequence was collected from a human donor with ulcerative colitis or Crohn's disease, or a healthy co-twin of an affected twin (not recorded which). Sequencing was performed on blood. The rearrangement uses TRBV5-1 and TRBJ2-5; TCRdb gives TRBD2 as the D gene, but with no DNA this cannot be confirmed. The CDR3 reads CASSRTSNQETQYF.